Listed below are T cell receptor beta chains from one sample, sequenced in a study of blood T cell repertoires in COVID-19. The assay was immunoSEQ multiplex PCR, and TCRdb's table has in-frame clones only and misses some. The data hold roughly 280,000 clones, with around 78% observed a single time. Sequencing was carried out using peripheral blood. These receptors were obtained from a man between 60 and 75 years old who had recovered from COVID-19. CDR3s include the opening cysteine and the closing phenylalanine or tryptophan. A D gene is named only where the DNA matches it firmly. Some rows have no size entry. The others give once, few or many, or a class for an expanded clone.

clone_size j_call v_call d_call cdr3_nt cdr3_aa
. TRBJ2-5 TRBV7-9 TRBD1 TGTGCCAGCAGCCCAGGACAGGGACAAGAGACCCAGTACTTC CASSPGQGQETQYF
once TRBJ2-7 TRBV6-5 . TGTGCCAGCAGCCCACAGACAGGCGATTACGAGCAGTACTTC CASSPQTGDYEQYF
. TRBJ2-3 TRBV5-1 . TGCGCCAGCAGCATGGGCGGGGCGAGGGATACGCAGTATTTT CASSMGGARDTQYF
few TRBJ1-1 TRBV6-5 TRBD1 TGTGCCAGCACCTCCCTGACAGGGAAGGCTGAAGCTTTCTTT CASTSLTGKAEAFF
. TRBJ2-1 TRBV5-1 TRBD1 TGCGCCAGCAGCTTGGGGGGACAGATCAATGAGCAGTTCTTC CASSLGGQINEQFF
. TRBJ2-2 TRBV2 TRBD2 TGTGCCAGCAGTGAAGCCCCAAAAGGACTAGCGGGGTACACCGGGGAGCTGTTTTTT CASSEAPKGLAGYTGELFF
once TRBJ2-1 TRBV5-8 . TGTGCCAGCACCTCGAACAGGTTGGGGCAGTTCTTC CASTSNRLGQFF
. TRBJ2-1 TRBV7-2 TRBD2 TGTGCCAGCAGCTTAGGTGGTACAGCGGGGTCAAATGAGCAGTTCTTC CASSLGGTAGSNEQFF
. TRBJ2-7 TRBV28 TRBD1 TGTGCCAGCAGTCTCTCGGACAGGCGAGAGCAGTACTTC CASSLSDRREQYF
. TRBJ2-5 TRBV15 TRBD1 TGTGCCACCAGCAAGGGGGGACAGGGAGAGACCCAGTACTTC CATSKGGQGETQYF
. TRBJ1-4 TRBV28 . TGTGCCAGCAGGGCGCAGGGGCCTACTAATGAAAAACTGTTTTTT CASRAQGPTNEKLFF
few TRBJ1-4 TRBV6-5 . TGTGCCAGCAGGTCGATCGGTAATGAAAAACTGTTTTTT CASRSIGNEKLFF
. TRBJ1-1 TRBV19 TRBD1 TGTGCCAGTAGTGAGGGGGCGGCCACTGAAGCTTTCTTT CASSEGAATEAFF
. TRBJ2-3 TRBV11-3 TRBD2 TGTGCCAGCAGCCAAATGACTAGCGGGGGGGCGTCAGATACGCAGTATTTT CASSQMTSGGASDTQYF
. TRBJ1-5 TRBV19 . TGTGCCAGTAGTATAGATCTCGGTAATCAGCCCCAGCATTTT CASSIDLGNQPQHF
. TRBJ1-2 TRBV14 TRBD1 TGTGCCAGCAGCCAAGATAACAGGGGATACTATGGCTACACCTTC CASSQDNRGYYGYTF
once TRBJ2-7 TRBV7-9 TRBD1 TGTGCCAGCAGCCGCGGGACAGGGGACTACGAGCAGTACTTC CASSRGTGDYEQYF
. TRBJ1-1 TRBV6-5 . TGTGCCAGCAGAAGCGGACAGTCTGAAGCTTTCTTT CASRSGQSEAFF
. TRBJ1-2 TRBV3-1/TRBV3-2 TRBD1 TGTGCCAGCAGCCCCCGGGGGACAGACTATGGCTACACCTTC CASSPRGTDYGYTF
. TRBJ1-1 TRBV5-1 TRBD1 TGCGCCAGCAGCGGAAGGACAGGGTTGGACACTGAAGCTTTCTTT CASSGRTGLDTEAFF
. TRBJ1-1 TRBV2 TRBD1 TGTGCCAGCAGTGAATTCAACAGGGGGCATTTATGGGGTGGGAATGAAGCTTTCTTT CASSEFNRGHLWGGNEAFF
few TRBJ1-6 TRBV30 . TGTGCCTGGAGTCGGCTGGGAGGTTATAATTCACCCCTCCACTTT CAWSRLGGYNSPLHF
. TRBJ2-7 TRBV28 TRBD1 TGTGCCAGCAGTTTACAGGGGGTTGTAAGCGAGCAGTACTTC CASSLQGVVSEQYF
. TRBJ2-3 TRBV30 . TGTGCCTGGAGTGTACGGACAGGCACAGATACGCAGTATTTT CAWSVRTGTDTQYF
. TRBJ1-2 TRBV6-5 . TGTGCCAGCACCCTTCAACCGAGTTCTAACTATGGCTACACCTTC CASTLQPSSNYGYTF
. TRBJ2-3 TRBV6-4 . TGTGCCAGCAGCAAGGGGCTGACGAACACAGATACGCAGTATTTT CASSKGLTNTDTQYF
. TRBJ1-1 TRBV7-3 . TGTGCCAGCAGCTTAACTATGAACACTGAAGCTTTCTTT CASSLTMNTEAFF
few TRBJ1-5 TRBV29-1 TRBD1 TGCAGCGTGGACTTCTCCGGGACAGGTGGACCCCAGCATTTT CSVDFSGTGGPQHF
. TRBJ2-7 TRBV3-1/TRBV3-2 . TGTGCCAGCAGCCAAGGACTAGGGGCTTTCGAGCAGTACTTC CASSQGLGAFEQYF
. TRBJ2-7 TRBV7-2 . TGTGCCAGCAGCGTCCAGGGCTACGAGCAGTACTTC CASSVQGYEQYF
. TRBJ1-4 TRBV6-5 . TGTGCCAGCAGCAAACAGGCGGCTAATGAAAAACTGTTTTTT CASSKQAANEKLFF
few TRBJ2-3 TRBV7-2 . TGTGCCAGCAGCTTAGGTACTATCGTTGAAGATACGCAGTATTTT CASSLGTIVEDTQYF
. TRBJ2-7 TRBV11-2 . TGTGCCAGCAGCCAGGGGACGGTCCCCTACGAGCAGTACTTC CASSQGTVPYEQYF